Included here is one T cell receptor beta chain sequence, with context. The CDR3 totals 16 residues. In germline, CDR1 is SGHVS, CDR2 FQNEAQ. V was shortened by 4 bases and J by 0 bases, with 16 bases between the two germline ends. The data originate from a study of PD-1 blockade in mismatch repair-deficient tumors. Here immunoSEQ multiplex PCR was the method, and the copy in TCRdb shows in-frame clones only, minus some. The sample lists around 40,000 clones; approximately 88% were seen once. The sequence was collected from an adult with mismatch repair-deficient cancer. The genes are TRBV7-8 and TRBJ2-7; no firm D call. The sample consisted of PBMCs, taken approximately 9 months after starting pembrolizumab. The CDR3 loop is CASSSSTATDSYEQYF. Here the CDR3 DNA reads TGTGCCAGCAGCTCCTCCACTGCCACAGACTCCTACGAGCAGTACTTC.